Listed below are T cell receptor beta chains from one sample, sequenced in a study of T cells in Graves' hyperthyroidism and ophthalmopathy. TCRdb re-called the multiplex PCR reads with MiXCR, one entry per CDR3 protein. The sample has 150,000 to 200,000 distinct CDR3 sequences; about 9.4% are singletons. Sequences were obtained from blood. The receptors derive from a woman younger than 35 with Graves' hyperthyroidism that later progressed to Graves' ophthalmopathy. CDR3s leave out the opening cysteine and the closing phenylalanine or tryptophan.

V gene,CDR3 protein
TRBV24-1,ATSDLSAVGELF
TRBV6-1,ASSPLFDRGGGQPQH
TRBV20-1,SARGNPNEKLF
TRBV12-3/TRBV12-4,ASSRGLLTNEKLF
TRBV7-9,ASSLETFWDGYT
TRBV20-1,SARELAGNSYEQY
TRBV2,ASSSRYDGSQKLF
TRBV5-1,ASSPGLAGKDTQY
TRBV3-1,ASSHGDLDYEQY
TRBV20-1,SAQLGDRGYSNQPQH
TRBV30,AWSYGSRTEAF
TRBV27,ASSLRPSLYTNYGYT
TRBV28,ASSPWDGTYEQY
TRBV10-3,AISLIGGDTDTQY
TRBV19,ASSIVWLAGGANEQF
TRBV7-9,ASSRPGQGNQPQH
TRBV30,AWSGEGATYNEQF
TRBV4-1,ASSQVDLGLGYGELF
TRBV2,ASRDRGQDQPQH
TRBV28,ASSLRGNSYEQY
TRBV20-1,STRSTGELF
TRBV16,ASSQILYSGQSYEQY
TRBV11-3,ASSLGGLAVDTGELF
TRBV29-1,SAGGPLNEQY
TRBV19,ASIQQGASSYGYT
TRBV20-1,SAGSDKLSYEQY